The next 10 T cell receptor beta chains were all read from a single sample in a study of shared clonotypes between healthy human individuals. Data came from immunoSEQ multiplex PCR; TCRdb stores just in-frame clones and leaves some out. This sample carries some 500,000 clones, 60% to 80% of them seen once, and the ten largest clones take around 11%. The sequencing input was PBMCs. The receptors shown here come from a woman between 40 and 55 years old in good health. Some clones in this sample may be carry-over from other donors' samples.

This rearrangement joins TRBV27 to TRBJ1-1; D possibly corresponds to TRBD1 (6 bases). V lost 0 bases to trimming and J lost 7 bases, with 9 bases between them. The CDR3 totals 13 residues. Germline CDR1 MNHEY, CDR2 SMNVEV (reference sequence). CDR3 region: CASSLSGQLEAFF. The DNA of the CDR3 is TGTGCCAGCAGTTTATCGGGACAACTTGAAGCTTTCTTT.

The chain is built from TRBV5-1 and TRBJ2-3; D might be TRBD1 (6 bases). The CDR3 is made up of 16 amino acids. V was shortened by 0 bases and J by 6 bases, with 17 bases between the two germline ends. The V gene's germline CDR1 is SGHRS and CDR2 YFSETQ. CDR3 amino acids: CASSLVGDRTVDTQYF. The DNA for the CDR3 is TGCGCCAGCAGCTTGGTTGGCGACAGGACCGTCGATACGCAGTATTTT.

Details on this clone: A much larger clone differs from this one at a single base, so this may be a read error. The same CDR3 is also encoded by other DNA sequences in this sample. The chain links TRBV6-5 to TRBJ1-2, with D uncertain. Germline V gene sequence: CDR1 MNHEY, CDR2 SVGAGI. The CDR3 length is 13 residues. Here the CDR3 DNA reads TGTGCCACCTCCCCCCCGGGTAACTATGGTTACACCTTC. Translated: CATSPPGNYGYTF.

This clone occurred a few times. The chain carries TRBV7-8 and TRBJ1-5; 9 bases match TRBD1. Trimming took 5 bases from V and 9 from J; bases not matched to a gene: 14. CDR3 length equals 16 residues. Germline values: CDR1 SGHVS, CDR2 FQNEAQ. The CDR3 DNA is TGTGCCAGCAGCGGTCCGGGACAGGGCCGTGGAGGGCCCCAGCATTTT. Translated, it gives CASSGPGQGRGGPQHF.

This chain connects TRBV7-3 to TRBJ2-5, with 7 positions matching TRBD2. J lost 4 bases, V lost 1 base, and 0 bases had no gene match. Germline V lookup: CDR1 SGHTA, CDR2 FQGTGA. This CDR3 region has 13 residues. The CDR3 DNA is TGTGCCAGCAGCTTAAGGGAGGGAGAGACCCAGTACTTC. Encoded protein: CASSLREGETQYF.

The V call is TRBV5-1, the J call TRBJ2-7, with a possible D match to TRBD1 (6 bases). Trimming took 4 bases from V and 3 from J, leaving 17 bases between them. The CDR3 is made up of 15 amino acids. Germline lookup yields CDR1 SGHRS and CDR2 YFSETQ. CDR3 coding DNA: TGCGCCAGCAGCCCCACACAGGGTTTGCGCTACGAGCAGTACTTC. Its protein product is CASSPTQGLRYEQYF.

The gene calls are TRBV6-1 and TRBJ2-1, with D perhaps TRBD1 or TRBD2 (5 bases each). The V end was cut by 3 bases, the J end by 5 bases, with 8 bases between. The CDR3 has 13 amino acids. In germline, CDR1 is MNHNS, CDR2 SASEGT. The CDR3 spells CASSEGRNNEQFF. For the CDR3, the DNA is TGTGCCAGCAGTGAGGGACGAAACAATGAGCAGTTCTTC.

CDR3 in amino acids: CATSRDLGVGYTF. CDR3 bases: TGTGCCACCAGCAGAGATCTCGGGGTTGGCTACACCTTC. This chain connects TRBV15 to TRBJ1-2; the D is unclear. V gave up 0 bases and J gave up 7 bases, with 9 bases separating them. The CDR3 is 13 residues long. Germline CDR1 reads LNHNV; CDR2 reads YYDKDF (reference sequence).

The chain uses TRBV18 and TRBJ1-2, with D maybe TRBD1 (6 bases). Germline CDR1 KGHSH, CDR2 LQKENI. The V end was cut by 6 bases, the J end by 8 bases, with 13 bases between. This CDR3 region has 12 residues. CDR3 sequence: CASSPDSAGYTF. The CDR3 coding sequence is TGTGCCAGCTCTCCGGACAGCGCGGGCTACACCTTC.

The rearrangement links TRBV7-2 to TRBJ1-3; TRBD1 is a possible D gene (5 bases). CDR1 SGHTA and CDR2 FQGNSA come from the germline V gene. The CDR3 consists of 15 residues. V lost 0 bases to trimming and J lost 6 bases, with 12 bases between them. CDR3 amino acids: CASSLASGSENTIYF. The DNA for the CDR3 is TGTGCCAGCAGCTTAGCGTCAGGGTCGGAAAACACCATATATTTT.